Listed below are T cell receptor beta chains from one sample, sequenced in a study of blood T cell repertoires in COVID-19. Sequencing was performed with immunoSEQ multiplex PCR; in TCRdb, only in-frame clones are kept and a portion is missing. The sample yields around 330,000 clones, 75% to 90% seen once. What was sequenced was PBMCs or T cells enriched from blood (not recorded which). Receptors were obtained from a woman between 25 and 40 years old who had been exposed to COVID-19. Each CDR3 is given with its conserved first and last residue. A D gene is named only where the DNA matches it firmly. Size is omitted from some rows. Given values are once, few, many or a class for expanded clones.

CDR3: CASSLTSTSGRYYEQYF
DNA: TGTGCCAGCAGCTTAACATCTACTAGCGGGAGATACTACGAGCAGTACTTC
D: TRBD2
J: TRBJ2-7
size: -
V: TRBV7-9

CDR3: CASSVGYRDRGNINTEAFF
DNA: TGTGCCAGCAGCGTAGGGTACCGGGACAGGGGCAATATAAACACTGAAGCTTTCTTT
D: TRBD1
J: TRBJ1-1
size: -
V: TRBV9

CDR3: CASSLGALRTGELFF
DNA: TGTGCCAGCAGCTTAGGGGCCCTTCGGACCGGGGAGCTGTTTTTT
D: -
J: TRBJ2-2
size: -
V: TRBV11-3

CDR3: CASSAAAGTGNYGYTF
DNA: TGTGCCAGCAGCGCGGCCGCCGGGACAGGGAACTATGGCTACACCTTC
D: TRBD1
J: TRBJ1-2
size: few
V: TRBV9

CDR3: CASSPTPGGGSYEQYF
DNA: TGTGCCAGCAGCCCCACTCCGGGCGGGGGCTCCTACGAGCAGTACTTC
D: TRBD2
J: TRBJ2-7
size: -
V: TRBV7-6

CDR3: CASSFTGQGAQGYTF
DNA: TGTGCCAGCAGTTTCACGGGACAGGGGGCGCAAGGCTACACCTTC
D: TRBD1
J: TRBJ1-2
size: -
V: TRBV6-5

CDR3: CASSQDSSRGRNEQYF
DNA: TGTGCCAGCAGCCAAGATTCAAGCAGGGGACGCAACGAGCAGTACTTC
D: -
J: TRBJ2-7
size: -
V: TRBV3-1/TRBV3-2

CDR3: CASTGQTDNQPQHF
DNA: TGTGCCAGTACGGGCCAGACAGACAATCAGCCCCAGCATTTT
D: -
J: TRBJ1-5
size: -
V: TRBV19

CDR3: CASSVDSLTEAFF
DNA: TGTGCCAGCAGCGTAGATTCCTTGACTGAAGCTTTCTTT
D: -
J: TRBJ1-1
size: -
V: TRBV9

CDR3: CASSSPYEQYF
DNA: TGTGCCAGCAGCTCTCCCTACGAGCAGTACTTC
D: -
J: TRBJ2-7
size: -
V: TRBV11-2

CDR3: CASRYSVQGYTF
DNA: TGTGCCAGCAGATACTCCGTACAGGGCTACACCTTC
D: -
J: TRBJ1-2
size: -
V: TRBV12-3/TRBV12-4

CDR3: CASTGASGSNEQFF
DNA: TGTGCCAGCACCGGGGCTAGCGGGTCCAATGAGCAGTTCTTC
D: TRBD2
J: TRBJ2-1
size: -
V: TRBV5-4

CDR3: CAISIGTDFYEQYF
DNA: TGTGCCATCAGTATTGGGACAGATTTCTACGAGCAGTACTTC
D: TRBD1
J: TRBJ2-7
size: -
V: TRBV10-3

CDR3: CASNGAGAPTYGYTF
DNA: TGTGCCAGCAATGGGGCGGGGGCCCCCACCTATGGCTACACCTTC
D: -
J: TRBJ1-2
size: -
V: TRBV6-5

CDR3: CASSETYRNEQYF
DNA: TGTGCCAGCAGTGAAACATACAGGAACGAGCAGTACTTC
D: -
J: TRBJ2-7
size: few
V: TRBV6-1

CDR3: CASSLASGETYEQYF
DNA: TGTGCCAGCAGCTTGGCCTCGGGGGAAACCTACGAGCAGTACTTC
D: -
J: TRBJ2-7
size: -
V: TRBV5-4

CDR3: CASSFEGAYNEQFF
DNA: TGTGCCAGCAGCTTCGAGGGCGCCTACAATGAGCAGTTCTTC
D: -
J: TRBJ2-1
size: -
V: TRBV7-3

CDR3: CASSPQGQGHEQYF
DNA: TGTGCCAGCAGCCCGCAGGGACAGGGACACGAGCAGTACTTC
D: TRBD1
J: TRBJ2-7
size: once
V: TRBV11-2

CDR3: CASSVAGAGNTIYF
DNA: TGTGCCAGCAGTGTGGCGGGGGCTGGAAACACCATATATTTT
D: -
J: TRBJ1-3
size: -
V: TRBV25-1

CDR3: CASSPPSSGGQYNEQFF
DNA: TGTGCCAGCTCACCACCTTCTAGCGGGGGGCAATACAATGAGCAGTTCTTC
D: TRBD2
J: TRBJ2-1
size: -
V: TRBV18

CDR3: CASSPATGGNQPQHF
DNA: TGTGCCAGCAGCCCGGCGACAGGGGGTAATCAGCCCCAGCATTTT
D: TRBD1
J: TRBJ1-5
size: many
V: TRBV7-2

CDR3: CASSFGQGGNQPQHF
DNA: TGTGCCAGCAGTTTTGGGCAGGGGGGCAATCAGCCCCAGCATTTT
D: TRBD1
J: TRBJ1-5
size: -
V: TRBV28

CDR3: CASSNGGDGTSLLYEQYF
DNA: TGTGCCAGCAGCAATGGGGGGGATGGGACTAGCCTATTGTACGAGCAGTACTTC
D: -
J: TRBJ2-7
size: few
V: TRBV21-1

CDR3: CASSLSRGLLSYGYTF
DNA: TGTGCCAGCAGCTTATCGAGGGGGCTTCTCTCATATGGCTACACCTTC
D: TRBD1
J: TRBJ1-2
size: -
V: TRBV11-1

CDR3: CASSQSETGYSGNTIYF
DNA: TGTGCCAGTAGCCAATCCGAGACAGGCTACTCTGGAAACACCATATATTTT
D: -
J: TRBJ1-3
size: few
V: TRBV19

CDR3: CASSFGQGNGYTF
DNA: TGTGCCAGCAGTTTTGGGCAGGGTAATGGCTACACCTTC
D: -
J: TRBJ1-2
size: -
V: TRBV28

CDR3: CASTEYISGGVDNSAEAFF
DNA: TGCGCCAGCACGGAGTATATATCAGGGGGCGTGGATAATAGCGCTGAAGCTTTCTTT
D: TRBD1
J: TRBJ1-1
size: -
V: TRBV5-1

CDR3: CASSVGSRDYGYTF
DNA: TGTGCCAGCAGCGTCGGAAGCCGGGACTATGGCTACACCTTC
D: -
J: TRBJ1-2
size: -
V: TRBV9

CDR3: CASSGDLAGGSYEQYF
DNA: TGTGCCAGCTCAGGAGACCTAGCGGGGGGCTCCTACGAGCAGTACTTC
D: TRBD2
J: TRBJ2-7
size: once
V: TRBV18

CDR3: CASSFGGQGNTGELFF
DNA: TGTGCCAGCAGCTTTGGGGGACAGGGGAACACCGGGGAGCTGTTTTTT
D: TRBD1
J: TRBJ2-2
size: once
V: TRBV7-3